This TCR beta chain was sequenced in a study of monozygotic twins with inflammatory bowel disease. Around 3.5 ug of total RNA went into each TCR library. Each UMI harboured a 6-nucleotide sample barcode and was appended via template switching. TCRdb re-called the 5' RACE reads and gives one entry per CDR3 protein, without DNA. The sample table includes approximately 85,000 distinct CDR3 sequences. The CDR3 has 15 residues. CDR1 SGHRS and CDR2 YFSETQ come from the germline V gene. This chain links TRBV5-1 with TRBJ1-1; TCRdb outputs TRBD1, but without DNA this stays unchecked. Sample: blood. The source is a human donor with ulcerative colitis or Crohn's disease, or a healthy co-twin of an affected twin (not recorded which). The CDR3 sequence is CASSLVGPGANEAFF. Using reference TRBV5-1 and TRBJ1-1 for the parts outside the CDR3, the full variable domain is KAGVTQTPRYLIKTRGQQVTLSCSPISGHRSVSWYQQTPGQGLQFLFEYFSETQRNKGNFPGRFSGRQFSNSRSEMNVSTLELGDSALYLCASSLVGPGANEAFFGQGTRLTVV.